Listed below are T cell receptor beta chains from one sample, sequenced in a study of T cell changes during pregnancy in multiple sclerosis. Sequencing used immunoSEQ multiplex PCR; TCRdb keeps in-frame clones, though not all of them. The sample carries under 80,000 clones, roughly 86% recorded once. The starting material was peripheral blood, obtained in the first trimester of pregnancy. The receptors were sampled from a female donor with multiple sclerosis, enrolled in a pregnancy study. CDR3s include the opening cysteine and the closing phenylalanine or tryptophan. The D gene is left open where the match is weak. Clone size is not always given. Where it is, it says once, few, many or a class for expanded clones.

d_call: TRBD1
j_call: TRBJ2-5
cdr3_length: 18
clone_size: once
v_call: TRBV7-9
cdr3_aa: CASSLGRTGTYPLETQYF
cdr3_nt: TGTGCCAGCAGCTTAGGTCGGACAGGGACGTACCCTTTGGAGACCCAGTACTTC

d_call: .
j_call: TRBJ1-1
cdr3_length: 13
clone_size: .
v_call: TRBV7-8
cdr3_aa: CASSLEQSTEAFF
cdr3_nt: TGTGCCAGCAGCTTAGAACAGAGCACTGAAGCTTTCTTT

d_call: .
j_call: TRBJ2-3
cdr3_length: 17
clone_size: .
v_call: TRBV27
cdr3_aa: CASSLRKTRSGTDTQYF
cdr3_nt: TGTGCCAGCAGTTTACGTAAAACTAGGAGCGGCACAGATACGCAGTATTTT

d_call: TRBD1
j_call: TRBJ2-5
cdr3_length: 13
clone_size: .
v_call: TRBV9
cdr3_aa: CASSAGQVETQYF
cdr3_nt: TGTGCCAGCAGCGCAGGACAGGTAGAGACCCAGTACTTC

d_call: .
j_call: TRBJ2-1
cdr3_length: 21
clone_size: .
v_call: TRBV21-1
cdr3_aa: CASSTRESSGSFGSSYNEQFF
cdr3_nt: TGTGCCAGCAGCACAAGGGAGAGTAGCGGGAGTTTTGGCAGCTCCTACAATGAGCAGTTCTTC

d_call: .
j_call: TRBJ2-7
cdr3_length: 16
clone_size: .
v_call: TRBV11-2
cdr3_aa: CASSLDRGTFLNEQYF
cdr3_nt: TGTGCCAGCAGCTTAGATCGTGGGACATTCCTCAACGAGCAGTACTTC

d_call: .
j_call: TRBJ1-5
cdr3_length: 14
clone_size: .
v_call: TRBV6-1
cdr3_aa: CASSDLIVAWSQHF
cdr3_nt: TGTGCCAGCAGTGATTTGATTGTAGCTTGGTCCCAGCATTTT

d_call: .
j_call: TRBJ1-1
cdr3_length: 14
clone_size: few
v_call: TRBV29-1
cdr3_aa: CSVGSARGNTEAFF
cdr3_nt: TGCAGCGTTGGGTCGGCCAGGGGAAACACTGAAGCTTTCTTT

d_call: .
j_call: TRBJ1-3
cdr3_length: 15
clone_size: .
v_call: TRBV7-9
cdr3_aa: CASSLVTGTSNTIYF
cdr3_nt: TGTGCCAGCAGCTTAGTTACGGGAACGAGTAACACCATATATTTT

d_call: .
j_call: TRBJ1-1
cdr3_length: 14
clone_size: .
v_call: TRBV28
cdr3_aa: CASSLPGTYTEAFF
cdr3_nt: TGTGCCAGCAGTTTGCCGGGGACTTACACTGAAGCTTTCTTT

d_call: .
j_call: TRBJ1-5
cdr3_length: 16
clone_size: .
v_call: TRBV4-1
cdr3_aa: CASSQDRTENNQPQHF
cdr3_nt: TGCGCCAGCAGCCAAGATCGGACAGAAAACAATCAGCCCCAGCATTTT

d_call: .
j_call: TRBJ2-7
cdr3_length: 14
clone_size: once
v_call: TRBV28
cdr3_aa: CASGPSAHEYEQYF
cdr3_nt: TGTGCCAGCGGGCCCTCCGCTCATGAATACGAGCAGTACTTC

d_call: TRBD1
j_call: TRBJ2-7
cdr3_length: 14
clone_size: .
v_call: TRBV4-2
cdr3_aa: CASSPGTELYEQYF
cdr3_nt: TGTGCCAGCAGCCCCGGGACAGAACTCTACGAGCAGTACTTC

d_call: .
j_call: TRBJ2-3
cdr3_length: 18
clone_size: .
v_call: TRBV9
cdr3_aa: CASSVDGVAVASTDTQYF
cdr3_nt: TGTGCCAGCAGCGTAGATGGGGTAGCGGTGGCTAGCACAGATACGCAGTATTTT

d_call: .
j_call: TRBJ2-6
cdr3_length: 20
clone_size: .
v_call: TRBV27
cdr3_aa: CASSLSVTGLGLSGANVLTF
cdr3_nt: TGTGCCAGCAGTTTATCTGTAACGGGACTGGGCCTCTCTGGGGCCAACGTCCTGACTTTC

d_call: .
j_call: TRBJ1-1
cdr3_length: 15
clone_size: .
v_call: TRBV30
cdr3_aa: CAWSVGIGRDTEAFF
cdr3_nt: TGTGCCTGGAGTGTAGGTATAGGGAGGGACACTGAAGCTTTCTTT

d_call: TRBD2
j_call: TRBJ2-1
cdr3_length: 16
clone_size: .
v_call: TRBV5-6
cdr3_aa: CASSLDWREVWGEQFF
cdr3_nt: TGTGCCAGCAGCTTGGATTGGCGGGAGGTTTGGGGGGAGCAGTTCTTC

d_call: TRBD2
j_call: TRBJ2-2
cdr3_length: 16
clone_size: .
v_call: TRBV5-4
cdr3_aa: CASSLGGRADTGELFF
cdr3_nt: TGTGCCAGCAGCTTGGGTGGGAGGGCCGACACCGGGGAGCTGTTTTTT

d_call: .
j_call: TRBJ1-4
cdr3_length: 18
clone_size: .
v_call: TRBV27
cdr3_aa: CASSLSGWSQGEDEKLFF
cdr3_nt: TGTGCCAGCAGTTTATCAGGATGGTCACAGGGAGAGGATGAAAAACTGTTTTTT

d_call: TRBD1
j_call: TRBJ2-2
cdr3_length: 16
clone_size: .
v_call: TRBV5-1
cdr3_aa: CASSHFGDRGSGELFF
cdr3_nt: TGCGCCAGCAGCCACTTCGGGGACAGGGGTTCCGGGGAGCTGTTTTTT

d_call: TRBD1
j_call: TRBJ2-3
cdr3_length: 16
clone_size: .
v_call: TRBV4-3
cdr3_aa: CASSQDGGRGSDTQYF
cdr3_nt: TGCGCCAGCAGCCAAGATGGAGGCAGGGGGTCAGATACGCAGTATTTT

d_call: .
j_call: TRBJ2-7
cdr3_length: 13
clone_size: .
v_call: TRBV29-1
cdr3_aa: CSVEDSDSYEQYF
cdr3_nt: TGCAGCGTTGAAGATTCGGACAGCTACGAGCAGTACTTC

d_call: TRBD1
j_call: TRBJ1-5
cdr3_length: 15
clone_size: few
v_call: TRBV18
cdr3_aa: CASSSAGTGNQPQHF
cdr3_nt: TGTGCCAGCTCGTCGGCGGGGACAGGGAATCAGCCCCAGCATTTT

d_call: TRBD2
j_call: TRBJ2-7
cdr3_length: 15
clone_size: few
v_call: TRBV11-2
cdr3_aa: CASSSSSGSSYEQYF
cdr3_nt: TGTGCCAGCAGCTCCTCTAGCGGCAGCTCCTACGAGCAGTACTTC

d_call: TRBD2
j_call: TRBJ2-4
cdr3_length: 18
clone_size: .
v_call: TRBV28
cdr3_aa: CASSRPGTSGIAKNIQYF
cdr3_nt: TGTGCCAGCAGTCGCCCCGGGACTAGCGGAATAGCCAAAAACATTCAGTACTTC

d_call: TRBD1
j_call: TRBJ2-3
cdr3_length: 16
clone_size: .
v_call: TRBV29-1
cdr3_aa: CSATGGLVGGTDTQYF
cdr3_nt: TGCAGCGCAACAGGGGGCTTAGTCGGCGGCACAGATACGCAGTATTTT

d_call: .
j_call: TRBJ1-5
cdr3_length: 13
clone_size: once
v_call: TRBV11-2
cdr3_aa: CASSRGFLQPQHF
cdr3_nt: TGTGCCAGCAGCCGGGGGTTTCTTCAGCCCCAGCATTTT

d_call: TRBD2
j_call: TRBJ2-5
cdr3_length: 15
clone_size: .
v_call: TRBV10-3
cdr3_aa: CAIRGTSGKQETQYF
cdr3_nt: TGTGCCATCAGGGGGACTAGCGGGAAACAAGAGACCCAGTACTTC

d_call: TRBD1
j_call: TRBJ2-7
cdr3_length: 15
clone_size: .
v_call: TRBV6-6
cdr3_aa: CASSPTGGVDYEQYF
cdr3_nt: TGTGCCAGCAGCCCTACAGGGGGAGTGGACTACGAGCAGTACTTC

d_call: .
j_call: TRBJ2-2
cdr3_length: 14
clone_size: .
v_call: TRBV5-4
cdr3_aa: CASSFGANTGELFF
cdr3_nt: TGTGCCAGCAGCTTCGGGGCGAACACCGGGGAGCTGTTTTTT

d_call: TRBD2
j_call: TRBJ2-7
cdr3_length: 13
clone_size: .
v_call: TRBV7-2
cdr3_aa: CASSTSPGTIKYF
cdr3_nt: TGTGCCAGCAGCACCTCCCCGGGGACTATAAAGTACTTC

d_call: TRBD1
j_call: TRBJ2-2
cdr3_length: 16
clone_size: .
v_call: TRBV5-6
cdr3_aa: CASSLAETGGPGELFF
cdr3_nt: TGTGCCAGCAGCTTGGCCGAGACAGGGGGGCCCGGGGAGCTGTTTTTT

d_call: TRBD2
j_call: TRBJ2-5
cdr3_length: 15
clone_size: .
v_call: TRBV15
cdr3_aa: CATSRDRGLQETQYF
cdr3_nt: TGTGCCACCAGCAGAGATCGGGGACTACAAGAGACCCAGTACTTC

d_call: TRBD1
j_call: TRBJ2-7
cdr3_length: 15
clone_size: .
v_call: TRBV28
cdr3_aa: CASSDNRGRYYEQYF
cdr3_nt: TGTGCCAGCAGTGACAACAGGGGGCGGTACTACGAGCAGTACTTC

d_call: .
j_call: TRBJ1-2
cdr3_length: 12
clone_size: .
v_call: TRBV14
cdr3_aa: CASSQDRTVYTF
cdr3_nt: TGTGCCAGCAGCCAAGACCGGACAGTCTACACCTTC

d_call: .
j_call: TRBJ2-5
cdr3_length: 14
clone_size: .
v_call: TRBV6-6
cdr3_aa: CASSYSPGMETQYF
cdr3_nt: TGTGCCAGCAGTTACTCTCCGGGAATGGAGACCCAGTACTTC

d_call: TRBD2
j_call: TRBJ2-7
cdr3_length: 15
clone_size: .
v_call: TRBV30
cdr3_aa: CAWSVNGLVPYEQYF
cdr3_nt: TGTGCCTGGAGTGTCAACGGACTAGTTCCCTACGAGCAGTACTTC

d_call: .
j_call: TRBJ1-1
cdr3_length: 14
clone_size: .
v_call: TRBV5-1
cdr3_aa: CASSPVFGGVEAFF
cdr3_nt: TGCGCCAGCAGCCCGGTCTTTGGCGGGGTTGAAGCTTTCTTT

d_call: TRBD1
j_call: TRBJ2-1
cdr3_length: 13
clone_size: .
v_call: TRBV4-1
cdr3_aa: CASSLNRGNEQFF
cdr3_nt: TGCGCCAGCAGCCTAAACAGGGGCAATGAGCAGTTCTTC

d_call: .
j_call: TRBJ1-1
cdr3_length: 14
clone_size: .
v_call: TRBV6-5
cdr3_aa: CASSFPRMNTEAFF
cdr3_nt: TGTGCCAGCAGTTTCCCCAGGATGAACACTGAAGCTTTCTTT